The following is a TCR beta chain sequence with its context. Other nucleotide sequences in the sample specify the same CDR3. The data were obtained in a study of shared clonotypes between healthy human individuals. Assay used: immunoSEQ multiplex PCR; TCRdb lists only in-frame clones, some missing. The data contain some 380,000 clones, 95% to 97% of them singletons. The V gene lost 0 bases and the J gene lost 3 bases, with 3 bases spanning the gap. Looked up from germline, CDR1 is DFQATT and CDR2 is SNEGSKA (reference sequence). This CDR3 is built from 11 residues. Sequences were obtained from memory CD8+ T cells sorted from blood. Indicated subset: CD45RO+ cells pooled with CCR7-negative TemRA cells. This sequence joins TRBV20-1 and TRBJ2-7; no definite D call. This clonotype was obtained from a man under 40 in good health. CDR3 sequence reads: CSARDIYEQYF. DNA for the CDR3: TGCAGTGCTAGAGACATCTACGAGCAGTACTTC.